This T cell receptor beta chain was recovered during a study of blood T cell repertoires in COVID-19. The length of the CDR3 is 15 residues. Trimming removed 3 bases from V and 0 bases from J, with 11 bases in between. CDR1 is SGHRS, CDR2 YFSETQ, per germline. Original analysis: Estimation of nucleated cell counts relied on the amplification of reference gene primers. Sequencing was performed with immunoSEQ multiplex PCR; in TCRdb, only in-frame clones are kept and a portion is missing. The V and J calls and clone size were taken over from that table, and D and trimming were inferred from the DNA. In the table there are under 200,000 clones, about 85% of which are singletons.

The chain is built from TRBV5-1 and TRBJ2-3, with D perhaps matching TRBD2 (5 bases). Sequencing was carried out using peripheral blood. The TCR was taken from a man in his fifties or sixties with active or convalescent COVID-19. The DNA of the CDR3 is TGCGCCAGCAGCTCCCGGGGTAGTAGCACAGATACGCAGTATTTT. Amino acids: CASSSRGSSTDTQYF.